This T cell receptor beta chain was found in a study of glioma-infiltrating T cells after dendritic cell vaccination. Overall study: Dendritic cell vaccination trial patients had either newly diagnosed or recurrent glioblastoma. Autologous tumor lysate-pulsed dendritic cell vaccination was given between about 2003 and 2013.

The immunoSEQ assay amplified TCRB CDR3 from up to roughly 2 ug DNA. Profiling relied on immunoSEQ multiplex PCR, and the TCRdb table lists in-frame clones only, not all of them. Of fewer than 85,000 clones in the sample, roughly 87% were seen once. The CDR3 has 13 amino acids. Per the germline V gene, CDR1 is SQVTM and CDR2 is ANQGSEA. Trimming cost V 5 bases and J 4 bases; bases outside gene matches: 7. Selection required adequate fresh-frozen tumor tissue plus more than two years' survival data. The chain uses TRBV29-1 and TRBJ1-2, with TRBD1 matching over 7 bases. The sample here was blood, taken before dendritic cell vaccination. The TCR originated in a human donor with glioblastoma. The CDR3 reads CSVSRGQSYGYTF. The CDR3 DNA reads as TGCAGCGTTAGTCGGGGACAGAGCTATGGCTACACCTTC.